The 24 T cell receptor beta chains below come from one sample, sequenced in a study of blood T cell repertoires in COVID-19. Assay used: immunoSEQ multiplex PCR; TCRdb lists only in-frame clones, some missing. The table has 120,000 to 150,000 clones, around 80% seen once. What was sequenced was peripheral blood. These TCRs come from a man in his 60s with acute or convalescent COVID-19.

The chain combines TRBV28 with TRBJ2-2, with TRBD2 as a possible D gene (6 bases). This CDR3 has 18 amino acids. CDR1 is MDHEN and CDR2 is SYDVKM in the germline V gene. The ends were cut back, 3 bases at V and 5 bases at J, with 22 bases in the middle. CDR3: CASSFIGGGKYSTGELFF. CDR3 nucleotides: TGTGCCAGCAGTTTCATAGGTGGCGGGAAGTATTCGACCGGGGAGCTGTTTTTT.

This clone has more than one count but fewer than ten. V usage is TRBV30 and J usage is TRBJ2-1; TRBD1 agrees at 7 bases. This CDR3 has 13 residues. The V gene's germline CDR1 is GTSNPN and CDR2 SVGIG (reference sequence). V lost 5 bases and J lost 8; bases outside the gene matches: 9. CDR3 nucleotide sequence: TGTGCCTGGCAATCGACAGGGAACCATGAGCAGTTCTTC. This codes for CAWQSTGNHEQFF.

The CDR3: CAWSVWDRGSYTF. The CDR3 nucleotides read TGTGCCTGGAGTGTATGGGACAGGGGGAGCTACACCTTC. The chain couples TRBV30 to TRBJ1-2; TRBD1 agrees at 11 bases. This CDR3 comprises 13 residues. Germline CDR1 and CDR2: GTSNPN and SVGIG (reference sequence). Trimming cost V 0 bases and J 9 bases; bases outside gene matches: 3.

The rearrangement uses TRBV6-5 and TRBJ2-1; 10 bases map to TRBD2. Germline V gene data show CDR1 as MNHEY and CDR2 as SVGAGI. The J segment lost 3 bases and the V segment lost 4 bases, leaving 6 bases of the junction unmatched. This CDR3 has 16 residues. This CDR3 is CASSSGTSEHYNEQFF. CDR3 in DNA: TGTGCCAGCAGTTCCGGGACTAGCGAACACTACAATGAGCAGTTCTTC.

The gene calls are TRBV4-1 and TRBJ1-2; D unresolved. V gave up 1 base and J gave up 2 bases, with 8 bases separating them. The CDR3 loop spans 14 amino acids. Germline CDR1 is MGHRA and CDR2 is YSYEKL. The CDR3 DNA reads as TGCGCCAGCAGCCAAGCATCCGGGAACTATGGCTACACCTTC. The encoded protein is CASSQASGNYGYTF.

The chain recombines TRBV27 with TRBJ1-3; 7 positions agree with TRBD1. V shed 5 bases and J 0 bases; nucleotides not matched to a gene: 10. This CDR3 is built from 17 residues. The germline V gene encodes CDR1 MNHEY and CDR2 SMNVEV (reference sequence). In DNA form, the CDR3 reads TGTGCCAGCAGTCCCTCCCGACAGGGACGCTCTGGAAACACCATATATTTT. This sequence encodes CASSPSRQGRSGNTIYF.

V gene TRBV27 combines with J gene TRBJ2-1; D gene uncertain. Germline CDR1 reads MNHEY; CDR2 reads SMNVEV (reference sequence). Between the trimmed V and J ends, which lost 5 bases and 2 bases, there was a span of 7 bases. The CDR3 runs 13 residues. CDR3 bases: TGTGCCAGCAGTCCCCGTCCCTACAATGAGCAGTTCTTC. It yields the protein CASSPRPYNEQFF.

The chain couples TRBV7-9 to TRBJ2-3; maybe TRBD2 (6 bases). From germline, CDR1 is SEHNR and CDR2 FQNEAQ (reference sequence). V was cut by 2 bases and J by 6 bases, with 15 bases left in between. This CDR3 has 15 residues. The CDR3 reads CASSLFSVGGDTQYF. Here the CDR3 DNA reads TGTGCCAGCAGCTTATTTAGCGTCGGGGGTGATACGCAGTATTTT.

This chain uses TRBV20-1 with TRBJ2-5; 7 nucleotides align to TRBD1. J gave up 5 bases and V 8 bases, and 5 bases lay outside the gene matches. The V gene's germline CDR1 is DFQATT and CDR2 SNEGSKA (reference sequence). The CDR3 has 11 amino acids. The CDR3 reads CSRMTGETQYF. DNA for the CDR3: TGCAGTCGCATGACAGGGGAGACCCAGTACTTC.

This chain joins TRBV18 and TRBJ1-5; D call uncertain. V was cut by 0 bases and J by 1 base, with 7 bases left in between. This CDR3 spans 15 amino acids. Germline V lookup: CDR1 KGHSH, CDR2 LQKENI. The CDR3 protein is CASSPPGWSNQPQHF. The CDR3 bases are TGTGCCAGCTCACCACCCGGGTGGAGCAATCAGCCCCAGCATTTT.

The chain joins TRBV28 to TRBJ1-1; tentative D call: TRBD1 (5 bases). This CDR3 region has 17 residues. Between the trimmed V and J ends, which lost 2 bases and 5 bases, there was a span of 21 bases. CDR1 MDHEN and CDR2 SYDVKM come from the germline V gene. The CDR3 is CASSLPWNGALGTEAFF. The CDR3, as DNA: TGTGCCAGCAGTTTACCCTGGAATGGGGCTCTGGGGACTGAAGCTTTCTTT.

The chain couples TRBV9 to TRBJ2-7; 7 nucleotides agree with TRBD1. From germline, CDR1 is SGDLS and CDR2 YYNGEE. The CDR3 length is 14 residues. Trimming took 4 bases from V and 5 from J; bases not matched to a gene: 9. The DNA of the CDR3 is TGTGCCAGCAGCCCGGGACAGAGACAAGACGAGCAGTACTTC. It yields the protein CASSPGQRQDEQYF. Using reference TRBV9 and TRBJ2-7 for the parts outside the CDR3, the full variable domain is DSGVTQTPKHLITATGQRVTLRCSPRSGDLSVYWYQQSLDQGLQFLIQYYNGEERAKGNILERFSAQQFPDLHSELNLSSLELGDSALYFCASSPGQRQDEQYFGPGTRLTVT.

The chain combines TRBV28 with TRBJ1-5; 8 nucleotides match TRBD1. Trimming removed 5 bases from V and 8 bases from J; junction bases left unmatched: 8. CDR3 size: 14 residues. The V gene's germline CDR1 is MDHEN and CDR2 SYDVKM. CDR3 amino acids: CASSRTGKLEPQHF. The DNA of the CDR3 is TGTGCCAGCAGTCGGACAGGGAAATTGGAGCCCCAGCATTTT.

This chain connects TRBV7-9 to TRBJ2-1; 8 bases match TRBD2. Germline V gives CDR1 SEHNR, CDR2 FQNEAQ (reference sequence). This CDR3 is 15 amino acids long. V gave up 5 bases and J gave up 0 bases; unmatched junction bases: 3. Written as DNA, the CDR3 is TGTGCCAGCAGCCGGGAGGGTAGCTCCTACAATGAGCAGTTCTTC. Its translation: CASSREGSSYNEQFF. The full variable domain, completed using reference TRBV7-9 and TRBJ2-1, is DTGVSQNPRHKITKRGQNVTFRCDPISEHNRLYWYRQTLGQGPEFLTYFQNEAQLEKSRLLSDRFSAERPKGSFSTLEIQRTEQGDSAMYLCASSREGSSYNEQFFGPGTRLTVL.

CDR3 in amino acids: CACDRWGNEQYF. DNA of the CDR3: TGTGCCTGTGACAGGTGGGGGAACGAGCAGTACTTC. This rearrangement joins TRBV30 to TRBJ2-7, with D maybe TRBD1 (6 bases). CDR1 is GTSNPN and CDR2 is SVGIG in the germline V gene (reference sequence). This CDR3 is built from 12 residues. V shed 6 bases and J shed 5 bases, with 14 bases lying between them.

This rearrangement joins TRBV29-1 to TRBJ1-1, with D possibly TRBD1 on 6 matching bases. The CDR3 has 14 amino acids. Germline V CDR1 and CDR2: SQVTM, ANQGSEA. Trimming left V 5 bases short and J 5 bases short, with 18 bases between. The CDR3 reads CSVLRAGERTEAFF. The CDR3, as DNA: TGCAGCGTTCTGAGGGCAGGGGAAAGGACTGAAGCTTTCTTT.

V and J are TRBV5-8 and TRBJ1-5; D gene unclear. The CDR3 covers 13 residues. The germline V gene has CDR1 SGHTS and CDR2 YDEGEE. V was cut by 0 bases and J by 3 bases, with 4 bases left in between. CDR3 coding DNA: TGTGCCAGCAGCTTGGCCTTCAATCAGCCCCAGCATTTT. This sequence encodes CASSLAFNQPQHF.

This chain connects TRBV9 to TRBJ2-7, with 13 bases identical to TRBD2. The V gene end was trimmed by 4 bases and the J gene end by 6 bases; junction bases not matched to a gene: 16. This CDR3 has 18 amino acids. CDR1 is SGDLS and CDR2 is YYNGEE in the germline V gene. The CDR3 region has the DNA TGTGCCAGCAGCTCAACTTGGACTAGCGGGAGCTTTGGCGTCGAGCAGTACTTC. This translates into CASSSTWTSGSFGVEQYF.

This chain links TRBV7-6 with TRBJ2-2; no clear D. V gave up 3 bases and J gave up 3 bases, with 8 bases separating them. Germline V lookup: CDR1 SGHVS, CDR2 FNYEAQ. There are 14 residues in the CDR3. CDR3 loop: CASSFVSDTGELFF. The DNA of the CDR3 is TGTGCCAGCAGCTTTGTGAGCGACACCGGGGAGCTGTTTTTT.

The chain has TRBV28 and TRBJ1-1, with D tentatively TRBD1 (5 bases). Germline CDR1 is MDHEN and CDR2 is SYDVKM. The V end was cut by 6 bases, the J end by 4 bases, with 18 bases between. The CDR3 covers 15 residues. The CDR3 sequence: CASSELGQGGTEAFF. DNA of the CDR3: TGTGCCAGCAGCGAACTTGGGCAGGGAGGCACTGAAGCTTTCTTT. Looking up the rest from reference TRBV28 and TRBJ1-1 gives the full variable domain: DVKVTQSSRYLVKRTGEKVFLECVQDMDHENMFWYRQDPGLGLRLIYFSYDVKMKEKGDIPEGYSVSREKKERFSLILESASTNQTSMYLCASSELGQGGTEAFFGQGTRLTVV.

The rearrangement joins TRBV6-5 to TRBJ2-5, with 7 bases fitting TRBD2. The CDR3 loop spans 12 amino acids. Germline CDR1 is MNHEY and CDR2 is SVGAGI. The V segment lost 8 bases and the J segment 4 bases; nucleotides outside the gene matches: 4. Here the CDR3 reads CASGRGGETQYF. CDR3 in DNA: TGTGCCAGCGGGAGGGGAGGAGAGACCCAGTACTTC.

CDR3 sequence (DNA): TGTGCCAGCAGCACTGGCGTAGGAGCCCTCTACGAGCAGTACTTC. It specifies CASSTGVGALYEQYF. V and J are TRBV5-5 and TRBJ2-7; no reliable D call. This CDR3 is built from 15 residues. The V gene's germline CDR1 is SGHKS and CDR2 YYEKEE (reference sequence). V was trimmed by 4 bases and J by 3 bases, leaving 17 bases between them.

The chain is built from TRBV5-5 and TRBJ2-3; no firm D call. The CDR3 spans 15 residues. Germline V CDR1 and CDR2: SGHKS, YYEKEE (reference sequence). Trimming shortened V by 4 bases and J by 2 bases, and 14 bases separated the two germline ends. The CDR3 is CASSVPPGVTDTQYF. In DNA form, the CDR3 reads TGTGCCAGCAGCGTTCCCCCCGGAGTCACAGATACGCAGTATTTT.

This clone was seen a handful of times. Distinct nucleotide sequences in the sample also encode this CDR3. The rearrangement uses TRBV28 and TRBJ1-2, with D perhaps TRBD1 (5 bases). Trimming took off 4 bases at V and 7 bases at J, with 10 bases between the two ends. The CDR3 totals 12 residues. Germline V gene data show CDR1 as MDHEN and CDR2 as SYDVKM. This CDR3 is CASSSLGVGYTF. The CDR3 DNA follows: TGTGCCAGCAGTTCCCTAGGGGTTGGCTACACCTTC.